Listed below are T cell receptor beta chains from one sample, sequenced in a study of blood T cell repertoires in COVID-19. Libraries were prepared by immunoSEQ multiplex PCR; TCRdb keeps only in-frame clonotypes and omits some of them. Here the sample spans about 670,000 clones, around 89% being singletons. Sequenced: peripheral blood. The source of these receptors is a woman in her late teens or twenties with acute or convalescent COVID-19. Each CDR3 is given with its conserved first and last residue. The D gene is left open where the match is weak. Clone sizes are given selectively: once, few, many, or a class where the clone is expanded.

D: .
size: few
V: TRBV5-5
J: TRBJ1-6
DNA: TGTGCCAGCAGCTTGGCAGTGGCGGCGCCCTTGGGTAATTCACCCCTCCACTTT
CDR3: CASSLAVAAPLGNSPLHF

D: .
size: .
V: TRBV6-5
J: TRBJ2-7
DNA: TGTGCCAGCAGTTATGAAGAGGGTAGGTCCTACGAGCAGTACTTC
CDR3: CASSYEEGRSYEQYF

D: TRBD2
size: .
V: TRBV3-1/TRBV3-2
J: TRBJ2-1
DNA: TGTGCCAGCAGCTTGAGTAGCGGGGGGGCTCGGAATGAGCAGTTCTTC
CDR3: CASSLSSGGARNEQFF

D: TRBD2
size: .
V: TRBV24-1
J: TRBJ2-3
DNA: TGTGCCACCCAGACTAGCGGGGGCGCAGATACGCAGTATTTT
CDR3: CATQTSGGADTQYF

D: .
size: .
V: TRBV5-1
J: TRBJ1-1
DNA: TGCGCCAGCAGCTCCTTTGGTCAGGGGAACACTGAAGCTTTCTTT
CDR3: CASSSFGQGNTEAFF

D: TRBD2
size: .
V: TRBV19
J: TRBJ2-1
DNA: TGTGCCAGTAGTTCGACACTAGCGGGCCTTTACAATGAGCAGTTCTTC
CDR3: CASSSTLAGLYNEQFF

D: TRBD2
size: .
V: TRBV19
J: TRBJ2-1
DNA: TGTGCCAGTAGTATAGGGGGAGGGAATGAGCAGTTCTTC
CDR3: CASSIGGGNEQFF

D: .
size: .
V: TRBV24-1
J: TRBJ2-3
DNA: TGTGCCACCAAAGACAGTCTCACAGATACGCAGTATTTT
CDR3: CATKDSLTDTQYF

D: TRBD1
size: few
V: TRBV9
J: TRBJ1-1
DNA: TGTGCCAGCAGCGGCCACCCGTCCGACAGGGGCCCTGAAGCTTTCTTT
CDR3: CASSGHPSDRGPEAFF

D: TRBD1
size: .
V: TRBV10-1
J: TRBJ2-7
DNA: TGCGCCTTTCCCGGGACAGGTACCTACGAGCAGTACTTC
CDR3: CAFPGTGTYEQYF

D: .
size: .
V: TRBV19
J: TRBJ1-5
DNA: TGTGCCAGTAGTATCTCCTCAGGGGCGTTTCAGCCCCAGCATTTT
CDR3: CASSISSGAFQPQHF

D: TRBD1
size: .
V: TRBV25-1
J: TRBJ2-7
DNA: TGTGCCAGCAGTGATGACGGACAGGGGGCCACCTACGAGCAGTACTTC
CDR3: CASSDDGQGATYEQYF

D: .
size: .
V: TRBV7-9
J: TRBJ2-2
DNA: TGTGCCAGCCGGAAAGGGGCATTAGACACCGGGGAGCTGTTTTTT
CDR3: CASRKGALDTGELFF

D: TRBD1
size: .
V: TRBV7-9
J: TRBJ1-1
DNA: TGTGCCAGCAGCTATGGACAGGGGGCGGGTGATGAAGCTTTCTTT
CDR3: CASSYGQGAGDEAFF

D: .
size: .
V: TRBV19
J: TRBJ2-3
DNA: TGTGCCAGTAGAAGTCGGGGGGCGGCCACAGATACGCAGTATTTT
CDR3: CASRSRGAATDTQYF

D: TRBD2
size: few
V: TRBV6-1
J: TRBJ2-5
DNA: TGTGCCAGCAGTGATGAGGTGGCGGGGGGGCAAGAGACCCAGTACTTC
CDR3: CASSDEVAGGQETQYF

D: TRBD2
size: .
V: TRBV7-2
J: TRBJ2-3
DNA: TGTGCCAGCAGCTATGTAGCGGGGGGCAGGGATACGCAGTATTTT
CDR3: CASSYVAGGRDTQYF

D: TRBD1
size: .
V: TRBV27
J: TRBJ2-7
DNA: TGTGCCAGCGGAGGGACAGGGGGCGGGGGCGAGCAGTACTTC
CDR3: CASGGTGGGGEQYF

D: .
size: .
V: TRBV12-3/TRBV12-4
J: TRBJ2-7
DNA: TGTGCCAGCAGTTTACTCAGGGCCCACGAGCAGTACTTC
CDR3: CASSLLRAHEQYF

D: TRBD2
size: once
V: TRBV4-2
J: TRBJ2-5
DNA: TGTGCCAGCAGCCCTGGGACTAGCGGGGGAGACAAAGAGACCCAGTACTTC
CDR3: CASSPGTSGGDKETQYF

D: .
size: .
V: TRBV27
J: TRBJ1-5
DNA: TGTGCCAGCAGTCCCTATAAGGGGTCGCGCGTTGGTCAGCCCCAGCATTTT
CDR3: CASSPYKGSRVGQPQHF